The rows below give T cell receptor beta chains drawn from one sample of a study of T cell clones after liver transplantation. Measured with immunoSEQ multiplex PCR; TCRdb has only the in-frame clones, and not every one. The sample has under 90,000 clones; about four fifths are singletons. The specimen comprised CD4+ T cells from blood, sampled before liver transplant. Receptors originate from a human donor who received a liver transplant. Both conserved end residues are part of each CDR3. Each record gives: D gene, CDR3 length, clone size, J gene, V gene, CDR3 protein, CDR3 DNA. The D gene is left open where the match is weak. Where a row states a size, it is once, few, many or the class of an expanded clone; other rows omit it.

D gene: TRBD2
CDR3 length: 18
clone size: .
J gene: TRBJ2-2
V gene: TRBV7-8
CDR3 protein: CASSPPSGRASNTGELFF
CDR3 DNA: TGTGCCAGCAGCCCGCCTAGCGGGAGGGCCAGTAACACCGGGGAGCTGTTTTTT

D gene: .
CDR3 length: 12
clone size: .
J gene: TRBJ2-1
V gene: TRBV5-1
CDR3 protein: CASSFSYNEQFF
CDR3 DNA: TGCGCCAGCAGCTTCTCCTACAATGAGCAGTTCTTC

D gene: .
CDR3 length: 13
clone size: .
J gene: TRBJ2-5
V gene: TRBV2
CDR3 protein: CASKGSEQETQYF
CDR3 DNA: TGTGCCAGCAAAGGAAGTGAACAAGAGACCCAGTACTTC

D gene: .
CDR3 length: 16
clone size: .
J gene: TRBJ2-1
V gene: TRBV14
CDR3 protein: CASSQGPKSSYNEQFF
CDR3 DNA: TGTGCCAGCAGCCAGGGACCCAAAAGCTCCTACAATGAGCAGTTCTTC

D gene: .
CDR3 length: 14
clone size: once
J gene: TRBJ2-7
V gene: TRBV28
CDR3 protein: CASSSGTVSYEQYF
CDR3 DNA: TGTGCCAGCAGTTCCGGGACCGTTTCCTACGAGCAGTACTTC

D gene: .
CDR3 length: 13
clone size: once
J gene: TRBJ2-1
V gene: TRBV28
CDR3 protein: CASSLIRDTVQFF
CDR3 DNA: TGTGCCAGCAGTTTAATCAGGGATACCGTGCAGTTCTTC

D gene: .
CDR3 length: 13
clone size: .
J gene: TRBJ2-3
V gene: TRBV7-2
CDR3 protein: CASSLGTLDTQYF
CDR3 DNA: TGTGCCAGCAGCTTAGGGACATTGGATACGCAGTATTTT

D gene: TRBD2
CDR3 length: 14
clone size: .
J gene: TRBJ2-3
V gene: TRBV29-1
CDR3 protein: CSVRQAGGTDTQYF
CDR3 DNA: TGCAGCGTCCGACAAGCGGGAGGTACAGATACGCAGTATTTT

D gene: TRBD2
CDR3 length: 16
clone size: .
J gene: TRBJ2-3
V gene: TRBV5-1
CDR3 protein: CASSLGLAGDTDTQYF
CDR3 DNA: TGCGCCAGCAGCTTGGGACTAGCGGGAGACACAGATACGCAGTATTTT

D gene: .
CDR3 length: 16
clone size: .
J gene: TRBJ2-1
V gene: TRBV7-2
CDR3 protein: CASSLAYTPSYNEQFF
CDR3 DNA: TGTGCCAGCAGCTTAGCGTATACGCCTTCCTACAATGAGCAGTTCTTC